The present T cell receptor (beta chain) was sequenced within a study of shared clonotypes between healthy human individuals. This clone occurred once. Clones were read by immunoSEQ multiplex PCR, and TCRdb kept only the in-frame ones, dropping some. The sample includes about 600,000 clones, less than 98% seen only once; the top ten take 0.055% to 0.07%. The CDR3 contains 12 residues. The germline V and J ends were trimmed by 4 bases and 2 bases, with 7 bases remaining between them. Germline assignment: CDR1 SGDLS and CDR2 YYNGEE. Material for sequencing was naive CD4+ T cells sorted from blood. Subset of the sample: CD45RA+ positively selected. This sequence was found in a woman aged 30 to 39 in good health. The chain employs TRBV9 and TRBJ2-7; D is uncertain. In DNA, the CDR3 is TGTGCCAGCAGCCCTCGACCCTACGAGCAGTACTTC. Residues: CASSPRPYEQYF.